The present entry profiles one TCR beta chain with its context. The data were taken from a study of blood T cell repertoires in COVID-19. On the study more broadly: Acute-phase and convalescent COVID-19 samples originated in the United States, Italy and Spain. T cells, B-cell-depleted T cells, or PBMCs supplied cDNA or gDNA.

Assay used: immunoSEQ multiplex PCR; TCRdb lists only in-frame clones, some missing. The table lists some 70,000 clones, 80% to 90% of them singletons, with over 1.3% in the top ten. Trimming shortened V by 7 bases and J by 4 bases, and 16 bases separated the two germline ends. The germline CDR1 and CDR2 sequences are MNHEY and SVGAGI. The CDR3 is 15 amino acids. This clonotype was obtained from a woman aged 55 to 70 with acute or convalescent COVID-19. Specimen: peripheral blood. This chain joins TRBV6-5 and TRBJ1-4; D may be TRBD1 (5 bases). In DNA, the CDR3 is TGTGCCAGCAAGAATCAGGGATTTAGTAATGAAAAACTGTTTTTT. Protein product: CASKNQGFSNEKLFF.